The 15 T cell receptor beta chains presented below share a single source sample, sequenced in a study of shared clonotypes between healthy human individuals (dated by TCRdb to about 2020). CD8 naive samples were CD45RO-negative cells positively selected for CCR7, giving a CD45RA+CCR7+ population that excluded TemRA cells. Library prep was done by the immunoSEQ multiplex PCR assay. TCRdb holds this immuneACCESS table with in-frame rearrangements only. Some clones are missing; in checked studies, unresolved V genes explain under half, and the rest has no known cause. The sample yields about 2.1 million clones; just under 95% were counted once. The top ten clones comprise more than 1.5% of the sample. The sequenced sample consisted of naive CD8+ T cells from PBMCs. Interpreted using the paper, the cell subset or site label stands for: CD45RA+CCR7+. The receptors were sampled from a man aged 18-30 years in good health. Some clones in this sample may be carry-over from other donors' samples.

The chain links TRBV4-1 to TRBJ1-2, with D unclear. This CDR3 has 14 residues. From germline, CDR1 is MGHRA and CDR2 YSYEKL. Deletions cut 0 bases from V and 4 bases from J, with 9 bases between. The CDR3 sequence: CASSQDLRAYGYTF. CDR3 DNA sequence: TGCGCCAGCAGCCAAGATTTACGGGCCTATGGCTACACCTTC.

This rearrangement joins TRBV6-1 to TRBJ1-2; 7 nucleotides align to TRBD1. The CDR3 covers 15 residues. Germline-derived CDR1 and CDR2 are MNHNS and SASEGT. With 7 bases clipped from V and 3 bases from J, the junction kept 11 bases outside the gene matches. The CDR3 DNA sequence: TGTGCCAGCACCCCCCCGGGACAGCGTTACTATGGCTACACCTTC. Translating gives CASTPPGQRYYGYTF.

The chain joins TRBV5-8 to TRBJ2-7; 8 nucleotides align to TRBD1. Trimming took 4 bases from V and 0 from J; bases not matched to a gene: 6. Germline CDR1 is SGHTS and CDR2 is YDEGEE. The length of the CDR3 is 15 residues. CDR3 bases: TGTGCCAGCAGCCCCCAGGACAGGGCCTCCTACGAGCAGTACTTC. It encodes CASSPQDRASYEQYF. The full variable domain, completed using reference TRBV5-8 and TRBJ2-7, is EAGVTQSPTHLIKTRGQQATLRCSPISGHTSVYWYQQALGLGLQFLLWYDEGEERNRGNFPPRFSGRQFPNYSSELNVNALELEDSALYLCASSPQDRASYEQYFGPGTRLTVT.

The chain uses TRBV7-9 and TRBJ2-1, with 9 bases fitting TRBD2. The CDR3 is 15 residues long. V lost 5 bases, J lost 4 bases, and 6 bases stayed unmatched. Looked up from germline, CDR1 is SEHNR and CDR2 is FQNEAQ (reference sequence). CDR3: CASSQTSGTYNEQFF. DNA for the CDR3: TGTGCCAGCAGCCAGACTAGCGGTACGTACAATGAGCAGTTCTTC.

The rearrangement joins TRBV2 to TRBJ2-1, with TRBD1 identical over 8 bases. V trimming: 8 bases; J trimming: 2 bases; junction bases outside the gene matches: 17. The CDR3 totals 18 residues. Looked up from germline, CDR1 is SNHLY and CDR2 is FYNNEI. DNA for the CDR3: TGTGCCAGCGTCCCCCGGCAGGGGGCCGCCGAAACCTACAATGAGCAGTTCTTC. It translates to CASVPRQGAAETYNEQFF.

The J gene is TRBJ2-1, the V gene TRBV2; 8 bases agree with TRBD2. The CDR3 extends over 15 amino acids. The germline gives CDR1 SNHLY, CDR2 FYNNEI. J gave up 3 bases and V 6 bases, and 7 bases lay outside the gene matches. CDR3 bases: TGTGCCAGCAGCCCGGGACTAGTTGACTACAATGAGCAGTTCTTC. This codes for CASSPGLVDYNEQFF. Complete variable domain (other parts from reference TRBV2 and TRBJ2-1): EPEVTQTPSHQVTQMGQEVILRCVPISNHLYFYWYRQILGQKVEFLVSFYNNEISEKSEIFDDQFSVERPDGSNFTLKIRSTKLEDSAMYFCASSPGLVDYNEQFFGPGTRLTVL.

This chain connects TRBV28 to TRBJ2-7, with 8 bases that match TRBD1. V gave up 3 bases and J gave up 0 bases; unmatched junction bases: 4. The germline gives CDR1 MDHEN, CDR2 SYDVKM. CDR3 length: 15 residues. In DNA form, the CDR3 reads TGTGCCAGCAGTTTCGGGACAGGAAACTCCTACGAGCAGTACTTC. Protein: CASSFGTGNSYEQYF. Combining the CDR3 with reference TRBV28 and TRBJ2-7 gives the whole variable domain DVKVTQSSRYLVKRTGEKVFLECVQDMDHENMFWYRQDPGLGLRLIYFSYDVKMKEKGDIPEGYSVSREKKERFSLILESASTNQTSMYLCASSFGTGNSYEQYFGPGTRLTVT.

The chain carries TRBV27 and TRBJ1-3, with D perhaps TRBD1 (6 bases). V lost 5 bases, J lost 0 bases, and 17 bases lay in between. Germline CDR1 is MNHEY and CDR2 is SMNVEV (reference sequence). The CDR3 is 17 amino acids. The CDR3 reads CASSPRLQGTSGNTIYF. For the CDR3, the DNA is TGTGCCAGCAGTCCCCGGTTACAGGGAACCTCTGGAAACACCATATATTTT.

The chain is built from TRBV7-9 and TRBJ1-2, with a possible D match to TRBD1 (5 bases). Germline-derived CDR1 and CDR2 are SEHNR and FQNEAQ (reference sequence). V lost 5 bases and J 6 bases, leaving 19 bases between the germline ends. The CDR3 extends over 15 amino acids. As DNA, the CDR3 is TGTGCCAGCAGCGAACTAAGTCGGGGGGTGGATGGCTACACCTTC. It encodes CASSELSRGVDGYTF.

This chain joins TRBV13 and TRBJ2-7; the match to TRBD2 covers 9 bases. V gave up 2 bases and J gave up 3 bases; unmatched junction bases: 8. The CDR3 runs to 16 residues. Per germline, CDR1 PRHDT and CDR2 FYEKMQ (reference sequence). The CDR3 nucleotides read TGTGCCAGCAGCTTAATAGCTAGCGGGAACCGCTACGAGCAGTACTTC. This encodes CASSLIASGNRYEQYF. The full variable domain, its missing parts supplied by reference TRBV13 and TRBJ2-7, is AAGVIQSPRHLIKEKRETATLKCYPIPRHDTVYWYQQGPGQDPQFLISFYEKMQSDKGSIPDRFSAQQFSDYHSELNMSSLELGDSALYFCASSLIASGNRYEQYFGPGTRLTVT.

The gene calls are TRBV28 and TRBJ2-2; 10 bases line up with TRBD2. CDR1 MDHEN and CDR2 SYDVKM come from the germline V gene. After removal of 6 bases from V and 6 bases from J, the junction contained 7 bases not matched to a gene. This CDR3 is built from 15 residues. The CDR3 nucleotides are TGTGCCAGCAGAGAGCTAGCGGGAGTAGCCGGGGAGCTGTTTTTT. Residues: CASRELAGVAGELFF.

This clone was observed a few times. The chain carries TRBV30 and TRBJ2-2; 7 bases fit TRBD1. J was trimmed by 2 bases and V by 7 bases; bases with no gene match: 10. In germline, CDR1 is GTSNPN, CDR2 SVGIG (reference sequence). The CDR3 has 15 amino acids. In DNA form, the CDR3 reads TGTGCCTCACCAAGCCGGGACAGAAACACCGGGGAGCTGTTTTTT. Its protein product is CASPSRDRNTGELFF.

This clone was picked up one time. The junction does not match germline at one end; this may be a read error. This rearrangement joins TRBV27 to TRBJ2-7; 9 bases match TRBD1. In germline, CDR1 is MNHEY, CDR2 SMNVEV (reference sequence). The CDR3 loop spans 13 amino acids. DNA of the CDR3: TGTGCCGGCAGTTTGGGGACAGGGTACGAGCAGTACTTC. Protein product: CAGSLGTGYEQYF.

This sequence joins TRBV5-1 and TRBJ2-3; D remains unclear. Trimming took off 0 bases at V and 2 bases at J, with 7 bases between the two ends. This CDR3 comprises 14 residues. Germline V gives CDR1 SGHRS, CDR2 YFSETQ. The CDR3, as DNA: TGCGCCAGCAGCTTGGGGGTAACCACAGATACGCAGTATTTT. It translates to CASSLGVTTDTQYF.

This clone was detected only once. V and J are TRBV7-2 and TRBJ2-5, with D perhaps matching TRBD2 (6 bases). V was clipped by 4 bases and J by 0 bases, with 12 bases between them. The CDR3 is 15 amino acids. Germline-derived CDR1 and CDR2 are SGHTA and FQGNSA. The CDR3 is CASSSNVADQETQYF. In nucleotides, the CDR3 is TGTGCCAGCAGCTCGAACGTAGCGGACCAAGAGACCCAGTACTTC.